A single sample is the source of the 5 T cell receptor beta chains below, sequenced in a study of monozygotic twins with inflammatory bowel disease. TCRdb re-called the 5' RACE reads and catalogs CDR3 proteins one per entry, DNA excluded. The listing contains about 420,000 distinct CDR3 sequences. The sample comprised blood. The receptor source for this set is a human donor with ulcerative colitis or Crohn's disease, or a healthy co-twin of an affected twin (not recorded which).

The chain carries TRBV11-2 and TRBJ2-3; TCRdb calls TRBD1, which cannot be checked without DNA. The CDR3 loop spans 18 amino acids. Per the germline V gene, CDR1 is SGHAT and CDR2 is FQNNGV. The CDR3 reads CASSLEFRGRGVTDTQYF.

V and J are TRBV7-9 and TRBJ1-1. CDR1 is SEHNR, CDR2 FQNEAQ, per germline (reference sequence). This CDR3 has 15 residues. This CDR3 is CASSLTLMGHTEAFF.

V gene TRBV7-9 combines with J gene TRBJ1-4; the TCRdb D gene call, TRBD1, has no DNA to confirm it. Per germline, CDR1 SEHNR and CDR2 FQNEAQ (reference sequence). The CDR3 covers 14 residues. CDR3 loop: CASSYRDSEEKLFF.

The chain carries TRBV15 and TRBJ2-1; TCRdb's D call of TRBD2 is untestable without DNA. In germline, CDR1 is LNHNV, CDR2 YYDKDF (reference sequence). The CDR3 loop spans 15 amino acids. The CDR3 loop is CATSKDSSSYNEQFF.

The chain is built from TRBV5-1 and TRBJ2-5. Per germline, CDR1 SGHRS and CDR2 YFSETQ. CDR3 length: 16 residues. The CDR3 reads CASSAQLAGAQETQYF.